The source of this T cell receptor (beta chain) is a study of T cell responses to AZD1222 COVID-19 vaccine. Study-wide findings and caveats: It should be noted that donors were predominantly white British and more often female, and clonal diversity was possibly underestimated.

Trimming pared 6 bases from V and 10 bases from J, leaving 12 bases between. This CDR3 is built from 11 residues. Looked up from germline, CDR1 is SNHLY and CDR2 is FYNNEI. Turning to this clone: The antigen is undetermined.

Only in-frame clones appear in the TCRdb table, and some are missing; sequencing was by immunoSEQ multiplex PCR. Of 150,000 to 200,000 clones in the sample, about 90% were seen once. Sequencing was performed on peripheral blood, taken 28 days after the second AZD1222 dose. This sequence joins TRBV2 and TRBJ1-1; D call uncertain. The receptor was isolated from an adult who received the AZD1222 COVID-19 vaccine. This chain's CDR3 is CASRTDSRAFF. CDR3 nucleotide sequence: TGTGCCAGCAGGACGGACTCCAGAGCTTTCTTT.